The following is a TCR beta chain sequence with its context. The target antigen is unknown. This sample was taken from a study of early stage breast cancer tumors. General observations from the study: Commonly generated sequences made up most enriched TCRB sequences shared between patients. Compared with adjacent normal breast, tumors showed 2.5 to 3-fold denser, more clonal T cells.

Sequencing used immunoSEQ multiplex PCR; TCRdb keeps in-frame clones, though not all of them. The table records several thousand clones, 50% to 75% of them present only once. Per the germline V gene, CDR1 is ENHRY and CDR2 is SYGVKD. The CDR3 is 15 amino acids. Between the trimmed V and J ends, which lost 3 bases and 5 bases, there was a span of 14 bases. This clonotype was obtained from a person aged 50-59 years with breast cancer. The rearrangement joins TRBV10-3 to TRBJ1-5, with D perhaps TRBD1 (5 bases). Sequenced sample: normal breast tissue next to the tumor. This CDR3 reads CAISETAGRDQPQHF. The CDR3 coding sequence is TGTGCCATCAGTGAAACTGCGGGCAGGGATCAGCCCCAGCATTTT.